This T cell receptor beta chain was identified in a study of monozygotic twins with inflammatory bowel disease. Overall study findings and caveats: Relative to healthy twins, IBD patients had fewer clonotypes in common with others, a gap that was especially apparent with disease activity.

CDR3 length equals 12 residues. CDR1 and CDR2 from the germline V gene are MNHNS and SASEGT. Concerning this clonotype: Its cognate antigen is unknown.

Blood samples measuring roughly 2.5 ml were taken per donor. The RNA usage for each TCR library was around 3,600 ng of total RNA. From its re-call of the 5' RACE reads, TCRdb lists each CDR3 protein once, without DNA. The sample holds about 450,000 distinct CDR3 sequences. V gene TRBV6-1 combines with J gene TRBJ1-3. The source material was blood. The receptor was isolated from a human donor with ulcerative colitis or Crohn's disease, or a healthy co-twin of an affected twin (not recorded which). This chain's CDR3 is CASRITGNTIYF.